Described below is a single T cell receptor beta chain sequence and its context. The sample belongs to a study of blood T cell repertoires in COVID-19. The germline CDR1 and CDR2 sequences are KGHSH and LQKENI. The CDR3 is 16 residues long. J gave up 4 bases and V 4 bases, and 9 bases lay outside the gene matches. Sequenced by immunoSEQ multiplex PCR; TCRdb stores in-frame clones only, minus some. The sample lists about 230,000 clones, 83% occurring once. The sample was peripheral blood. The TCR sequence derives from a woman between 70 and 85 years old with active or convalescent COVID-19. The chain employs TRBV18 and TRBJ2-3; 9 bases line up with TRBD2. The CDR3 DNA reads as TGTGCCAGCTCACGTCGAACTAGCGGGCAATCAGATACGCAGTATTTT. It translates to CASSRRTSGQSDTQYF.